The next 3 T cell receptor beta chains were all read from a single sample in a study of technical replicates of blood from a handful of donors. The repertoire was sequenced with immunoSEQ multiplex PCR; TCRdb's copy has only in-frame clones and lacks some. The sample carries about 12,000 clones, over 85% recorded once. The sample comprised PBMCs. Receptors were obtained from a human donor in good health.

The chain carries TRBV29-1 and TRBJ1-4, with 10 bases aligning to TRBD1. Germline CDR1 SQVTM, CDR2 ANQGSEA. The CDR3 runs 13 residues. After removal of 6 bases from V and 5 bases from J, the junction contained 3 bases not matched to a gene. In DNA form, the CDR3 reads TGCAGCGTATCGGGACAGGGGAATGAAAAACTGTTTTTT. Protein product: CSVSGQGNEKLFF.

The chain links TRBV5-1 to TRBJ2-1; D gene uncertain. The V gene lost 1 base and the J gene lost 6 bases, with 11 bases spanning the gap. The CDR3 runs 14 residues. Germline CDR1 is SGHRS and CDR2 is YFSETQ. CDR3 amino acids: CASSLPESFNEQFF. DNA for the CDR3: TGCGCCAGCAGCTTGCCGGAGTCTTTCAATGAGCAGTTCTTC.

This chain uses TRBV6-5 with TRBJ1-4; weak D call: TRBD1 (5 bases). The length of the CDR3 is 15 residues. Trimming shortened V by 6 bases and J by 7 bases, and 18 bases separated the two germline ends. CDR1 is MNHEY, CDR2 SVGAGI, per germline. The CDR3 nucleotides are TGTGCCAGCAGCGACCACGGGGGTGATGGTGAAAAACTGTTTTTT. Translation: CASSDHGGDGEKLFF.